These 24 T cell receptor beta chains were all obtained from the same sample, sequenced in a study of T cells expressing NK-cell markers. TCRdb reprocessed the 5' RACE reads; each CDR3 protein has one entry and no DNA is given. Seen in this sample are a few hundred thousand distinct CDR3 sequences; the ten most common clones hold 0.39%. Sequenced: blood T cells: a sorted CD56 or NKG2C T cell subset, CD4+ or CD8+ T cells, or bulk PBMC T cells (not recorded which). The receptor set was obtained from a man aged 18 to 29 in good health.

The rearrangement links TRBV12-3 or TRBV12-4 to TRBJ2-1; without DNA, the TCRdb call of TRBD2 cannot be checked. This CDR3 comprises 17 residues. The CDR3 here is CASSFHIAAQPSNEQFF.

This chain links TRBV12-3 or TRBV12-4 with TRBJ1-1. The CDR3 has 16 amino acids. The chain's CDR3 is CASSLPWGVANTEAFF.

The chain combines TRBV6-1 with TRBJ2-3; with no DNA, the TCRdb D assignment of TRBD2 cannot be verified. CDR1 is MNHNS and CDR2 is SASEGT in the germline V gene. The length of the CDR3 is 15 residues. Here the CDR3 reads CASRGDPPEPDTQYF.

This chain links TRBV10-2 with TRBJ1-1; TCRdb names TRBD1, which stays unverified in the absence of DNA. The germline CDR1 and CDR2 sequences are WSHSY and SAAADI. The CDR3 sequence is 15 residues long. The CDR3 is CASSDLQGLAFEAFF.

The chain joins TRBV19 to TRBJ2-7; the D call of TRBD1 rests on TCRdb alone, since no DNA is present to check it. CDR3 size: 18 residues. CDR1 and CDR2 (germline): LNHDA, SQIVND (reference sequence). The CDR3 is CASSTYKAAPAMRNEQYF.

This rearrangement joins TRBV20-1 to TRBJ2-4; TCRdb names TRBD2, which stays unverified in the absence of DNA. The CDR3 is made up of 13 amino acids. In germline, CDR1 is DFQATT, CDR2 SNEGSKA (reference sequence). Here the CDR3 reads CSASGGTKNIQYF.

CDR3 loop: CASSEAPSGREGKTQYF. The J gene is TRBJ2-5, the V gene TRBV2; absent DNA, TCRdb's TRBD2 call cannot be checked. Germline-derived CDR1 and CDR2 are SNHLY and FYNNEI. The CDR3 is 17 amino acids.

This chain uses TRBV6-2 or TRBV6-3 with TRBJ2-7; the D call from TCRdb, TRBD1, cannot be confirmed without DNA. The CDR3 loop spans 17 amino acids. CDR1 MNHEY and CDR2 SVGEGT come from the germline V gene. The CDR3 spells CASTELGQGARIYEQYF.

The chain recombines TRBV20-1 with TRBJ1-5. This CDR3 comprises 16 residues. Germline values: CDR1 DFQATT, CDR2 SNEGSKA (reference sequence). CDR3 residues: CSARDLTQASNQPQHF.

CDR3 sequence: CASREGQANGYTF. The V call is TRBV12-3 or TRBV12-4, the J call TRBJ1-2; TCRdb's assignment of TRBD1 cannot be checked, as there is no DNA. CDR3 size: 13 residues.

This chain connects TRBV12-3 or TRBV12-4 to TRBJ1-2. There are 12 residues in the CDR3. The CDR3 region is CASSLREGGYTF.

The CDR3 sequence: CASSQTKGDIEPQHF. The chain employs TRBV23-1 and TRBJ1-5; the D gene TCRdb calls, TRBD1, cannot be checked with no DNA. TRBV23-1 is recorded as an ORF, its role being uncertain. The CDR3 runs to 15 residues.

The V and J genes are TRBV20-1 and TRBJ2-3; with no DNA, the TCRdb D assignment of TRBD1 cannot be verified. The germline gives CDR1 DFQATT, CDR2 SNEGSKA (reference sequence). CDR3 length: 14 residues. CDR3 residues: CSAPRTGLTDTQYF.

This sequence joins TRBV11-2 and TRBJ2-1; TCRdb designates TRBD2, a call that cannot be tested without DNA. Germline V gene sequence: CDR1 SGHAT, CDR2 FQNNGV. The CDR3 length is 18 residues. The CDR3 reads CASSRNPALSGIYNEQFF.

The rearrangement uses TRBV24-1 and TRBJ1-5; TCRdb selects TRBD1, and the lack of DNA leaves this call unchecked. CDR1 is KGHDR and CDR2 is SFDVKD in the germline V gene. This CDR3 region has 16 residues. CDR3 region: CATSDPTTGYNQPQHF.

The rearrangement joins TRBV24-1 to TRBJ2-2; absent DNA, TCRdb's TRBD1 call cannot be checked. The CDR3 consists of 15 residues. CDR1 KGHDR and CDR2 SFDVKD come from the germline V gene. The CDR3 spells CATSAPRDATGELFF.

V gene TRBV7-9 combines with J gene TRBJ2-1. The CDR3 sequence is 13 residues long. From germline, CDR1 is SEHNR and CDR2 FQNEAQ (reference sequence). CDR3: CASSLFGDAEQFF.

The V call is TRBV6-4, the J call TRBJ1-1. Germline V gene sequence: CDR1 MRHNA, CDR2 SNTAGT. CDR3 length: 14 residues. CDR3 residues: CASSDGAGNTEAFF.

The rearrangement links TRBV10-3 to TRBJ2-2; TCRdb gives TRBD1 as the D gene, but with no DNA this cannot be confirmed. Germline V CDR1 and CDR2: ENHRY, SYGVKD. This CDR3 is built from 14 residues. CDR3 residues: CAIRRRTNTGELFF.

This CDR3 is CAISGLGLAGAITQYF. The chain uses TRBV10-3 and TRBJ2-3; TCRdb names TRBD2, which stays unverified in the absence of DNA. Germline CDR1 and CDR2: ENHRY and SYGVKD. The CDR3 runs 16 residues.

This sequence joins TRBV7-9 and TRBJ2-3; the TCRdb D gene call, TRBD2, has no DNA to confirm it. CDR3 length: 16 amino acids. Germline V gives CDR1 SEHNR, CDR2 FQNEAQ (reference sequence). CDR3 region: CASSTPLAKGTDTQYF. Together with reference TRBV7-9 and TRBJ2-3, the CDR3 gives the full variable domain: DTGVSQNPRHKITKRGQNVTFRCDPISEHNRLYWYRQTLGQGPEFLTYFQNEAQLEKSRLLSDRFSAERPKGSFSTLEIQRTEQGDSAMYLCASSTPLAKGTDTQYFGPGTRLTVL.

The chain links TRBV6-6 to TRBJ2-3. Germline-derived CDR1 and CDR2 are MNHNY and SVGAGI (reference sequence). The CDR3 is 13 residues long. The CDR3 here is CASSAPLVHTQYF.

The chain links TRBV10-3 to TRBJ2-3. This CDR3 comprises 16 residues. Per the germline V gene, CDR1 is ENHRY and CDR2 is SYGVKD. The CDR3 spells CAISESAASSTDTQYF.

This chain uses TRBV20-1 with TRBJ2-3; TCRdb selects TRBD1, and the lack of DNA leaves this call unchecked. This CDR3 has 14 residues. Per the germline V gene, CDR1 is DFQATT and CDR2 is SNEGSKA (reference sequence). The CDR3: CSALDAGVGDTQYF.